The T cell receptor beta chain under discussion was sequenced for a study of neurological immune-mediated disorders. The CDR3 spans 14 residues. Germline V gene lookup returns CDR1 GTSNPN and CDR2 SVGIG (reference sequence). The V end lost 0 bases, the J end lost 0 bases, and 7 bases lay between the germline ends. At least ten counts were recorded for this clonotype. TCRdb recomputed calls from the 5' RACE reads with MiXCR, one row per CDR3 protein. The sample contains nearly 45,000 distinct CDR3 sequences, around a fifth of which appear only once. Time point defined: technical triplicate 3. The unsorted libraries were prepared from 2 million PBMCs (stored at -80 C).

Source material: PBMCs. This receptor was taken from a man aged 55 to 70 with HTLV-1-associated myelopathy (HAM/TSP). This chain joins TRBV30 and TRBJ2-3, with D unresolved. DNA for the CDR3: TGTGCCTGGAGTGTACTGGTCAGCACAGATACGCAGTATTTT. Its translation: CAWSVLVSTDTQYF.